The source of this T cell receptor (beta chain) is a study of cytomegalovirus exposure and HLA in healthy donors (dated 2017 in TCRdb). Study-level background: In an earlier analysis of approximately 500 of the donors, 276 Gb of sequence data and some 100 million unique TCR beta sequences from some 170 million T cells were reported. Roughly 300 gigabases of sequencing data and approximately 85 million unique TCR sequences were included in an early release covering around 600 HLA-typed donors. Of the roughly 400 genotyped donors, over 80% were placed in the genetic ancestry cluster associated with self-reported Caucasian donors. The study aimed to test whether cataloging public T cell receptors could reveal signatures of past pathogen exposure. The study profiled the T cell repertoires of fewer than 850 subjects by immunosequencing and related them to cytomegalovirus serostatus. In addition to the first cohort of 650 to 800 subjects, a separate validation cohort of some 120 different subjects was used. High-throughput TCR immunosequencing, statistical association of individual TCRs with disease status, and machine learning were combined to predict cytomegalovirus infection status. A later analysis re-analyzed previously published TCR beta repertoires from about 600 donors and added high-resolution HLA genotyping to study TCR occurrence patterns. Rather than drawing on any new phenotypic data, the later analysis identified candidate immune exposures from TCR beta sequences and the way those sequences occurred across donors. An earlier analysis of more than 450 of the donors used high-throughput TCR beta sequencing to judge whether each TCR beta V gene segment behaved as functional or pseudogenic. Donor age, sex, ethnicity and CMV serostatus were collected together with the repertoire data. Genome-wide SNP genotypes for about 60% of the roughly 670 donors were used in a later genetic analysis, which treated that subset as a discovery cohort. All discovery cohort repertoires had been generated using a single sequencing platform. HLA typing covered class I and class II loci at four-digit resolution. The number of typed donors differed by locus: about 620-640 for A, B, C, DRB1 and DQB1; 500 to 550 for DQA1; some 610 for DPA1; and roughly 470 for DPB1. Because of strong linkage in the cohort, five DR-DQ haplotypes were treated as single units for association and clustering. Across some 400 genotyped donors of the cohort, an average of about 200,000 unique TCR beta nucleotide sequences per donor were sequenced, and roughly 17% of those sequences were non-productive. Overall results and qualifications from the work: In this cohort, only TCR beta chains were sequenced, and detectable features were limited by the absence of alpha or paired-chain data. Compared with the approximately 720-donor mean, donors in an Asian-associated ancestry cluster had fewer N-insertions in productive TCRs, according to a later genetic analysis. A further reported finding was that TCR beta sequences accurately predicted the HLA-A and HLA-B alleles for most subjects in the first cohort. Several of the top co-occurrence clusters appeared to be linked to parvovirus B19, influenza, CMV and Epstein-Barr virus, according to a later analysis. Because HLA typing was unavailable for some donors at each locus, only the typed subset was used in association tests. Correlated functional status among segregating V segments might reflect linkage disequilibrium, but an unknown experimental factor could not be ruled out. Presence/absence analyses assumed roughly uniform sequencing depth across donors, an assumption that may not hold. Because counts were too low, 15 to 20 rarely observed V segments, including chromosome 9 orphons, were excluded from the earlier analysis of several hundred of the donors. CMV serostatus was the only immune exposure information available for the cohort. In both the original and validation cohorts, the classifier was reported to diagnose cytomegalovirus status with high specificity and sensitivity. In vitro tests confirmed that a few of the cytomegalovirus-associated TCR beta chains recognize cytomegalovirus antigens. In a later analysis, HLA-associated TCR beta chains showed more clonal expansion and lower generation probabilities than non-associated chains that were equally common. The 87-base-pair reads could not distinguish some IMGT-functional V segments, including TRBV6-2 and TRBV6-3, so those segments were excluded. A total of fewer than 200 TCR beta chains were listed by the study as associated with cytomegalovirus. The authors suggested that the approach could potentially be extended to other disease states and immunological phenotypes. In a later analysis, more than 15,000 TCR beta sequences were associated with specific HLA alleles at a false discovery rate of 0.05. In a later genetic analysis, a missense DCLRE1C variant was associated with V-gene and J-gene trimming of TCR beta chains, and the association was replicated in an independent cohort. In an earlier analysis of about 600 of the donors, most TCR beta V segments appeared in productive rearrangements about 87% or about 30% of the time, broadly matching IMGT annotations. A cluster of highly shared sequence variants was judged likely to be a technical artifact of the sequencing pipeline. Strong co-occurrence of HLA alleles, especially DR and DQ, made assigning TCR associations to individual alleles difficult. According to a later analysis, most CMV-associated TCR beta chains appeared to be HLA-restricted, and the HLA associations seemed to be driven largely by CMV exposure. In a later analysis, the rate of TCR association differed among HLA loci, with DRB1 alleles having the most associated TCRs and HLA-C alleles having the fewest. While some public TCRs were present in many individuals, most TCR sequences turned up only very rarely across donors.

Receptor amplification or capture employed the immunoSEQ multiplex PCR assay. The multiplex PCR relied on a mix of 60 forward primers for TCR Vbeta segments and 13 reverse primers for TCR Jbeta segments. The CDR3 region of rearranged TCR beta genes was amplified from genomic DNA with a multiplex PCR assay. The Illumina HiSeq System was used to sequence the amplified TCR beta libraries as 87-base-pair reads. Per the authors' processing: A later analysis tallied 75 million to 85 million unique TCR beta chains across the approximately 670 repertoires, and around 10 million of those chains were shared by two or more donors. To remove PCR and sequencing errors, raw reads were error-corrected and collapsed into unique sequences using a nearest-neighbor algorithm that merged closely related sequences. CDR3 sequences were aligned to IMGT reference sequences to assign V, D and J gene segments. Each retained sequence needed at least a six-nucleotide match to both a V gene segment and a J gene segment. A rearrangement counted as productive if the CDR3 had no stop codons and remained in frame with V and J, and every other rearrangement counted as non-productive. Following IMGT convention, CDR3 was defined as the stretch from the second conserved V-encoded cysteine up to the conserved J-encoded phenylalanine. The earlier analysis of 587 of the donors excluded sequences that lacked an unambiguous match to a single V gene segment. In an earlier analysis of about 590 of the donors, a V segment was called functional when productive rearrangements were above 56.7%, and segregating when the standard deviation between donors exceeded 5%. To diagnose cytomegalovirus status from the catalog of TCR beta chain sequences, a statistical classification framework was built. In a later analysis, V and J genes were assigned by comparing TCR nucleotide sequences against IMGT/GENE-DB human TR gene sequences. Using the TCRdist pipeline, a later analysis assigned CDR3 sequences along with most-parsimonious VDJ recombination scenarios. In a later analysis, every TCR beta chain was defined by the combination of its CDR3 amino acid sequence and its V-gene family, and reads without a unique V-gene family were dropped. As a way to deal with suspected cross-contamination and a sequencing artifact, a later analysis dropped under 600 nucleotide sequences that were highly shared and had low generation probability. For each public chain, a later analysis derived a clonal expansion index from normalized ranks of inferred template counts within each repertoire. In a later analysis, generation probabilities were computed with a VDJ recombination model fitted to out-of-frame rearrangements, and the resulting probabilities were checked against IGoR. A later analysis scored TCR-TCR, TCR-HLA and TCR-CMV co-occurrence with hypergeometric tests, applying a repertoire-size bias correction to TCR pairs. In a later analysis, false discovery rates were estimated by permuting HLA or CMV assignments 20 times. A later analysis grouped co-occurring TCRs with DBSCAN, adding TCRdist sequence similarity when clustering within HLA-allele-positive subsets. For co-occurrence clustering, repertoires with fewer than 30,000 or more than 120,000 public chains were excluded, along with five repertoires with anomalous nucleotide sharing. Not all clones reach the TCRdb copy of this immuneACCESS table, which keeps in-frame sequences only. Checked studies attribute under half of the gap to unresolved V genes and leave the rest unexplained. Clone size and V and J calls were adopted from that table, with D and trimming inferred from the DNA. Recorded for this sample are over 150,000 clones; 60% to 80% of them occurred a single time. The ten largest clonotypes hold about 13% of the sample.

From its cysteine to its phenylalanine, the CDR3 spans 14 amino acids. Only the CDR3 DNA stays, 42 bases, in frame from base 1. The trim is 3 bases for V and 0 bases for J, with a gap of 3 bases between the germline ends. The germline V gene provides CDR1 SNHLY and CDR2 FYNNEI. This clone turned up a few times. Its antigen is unknown. Per-base quality was not reported, and no clone a single base away is much larger than it. The cohort comprised fewer than 750 healthy bone marrow donors. All cohort members were sampled while nominally healthy, although unrecorded immune exposures were likely present. The donor was CMV seropositive and was included in the group of 289 seropositive cohort members. A peripheral blood sample was provided by each donor, and peripheral blood mononuclear cells were used for TCR beta sequencing. The Qiagen DNeasy Blood Extraction Kit was used to extract genomic DNA from the blood cell samples.

The sample taken for sequencing was PBMCs. This TCR was recovered from a woman between 45 and 60 years old in good health and CMV-seropositive. The rearranged chain carries TRBV2 and TRBJ2-6; the D gene cannot be named for sure. The DNA sequence is TGTGCCAGCAGTGACAGCTCTGGGGCCAACGTCCTGACTTTC. This is translated as CASSDSSGANVLTF.